This T cell receptor beta chain was sequenced during a study of T cell responses to AZD1222 COVID-19 vaccine. Libraries were prepared by immunoSEQ multiplex PCR; TCRdb keeps only in-frame clonotypes and omits some of them. The table lists 150,000 or so clones, around nine tenths of them singletons. Trimming pared 8 bases from V and 5 bases from J, leaving 10 bases between. This CDR3 has 12 amino acids. CDR1 and CDR2 (germline): MNHEY, SMNVEV (reference sequence). Findings and caveats of the study: Donors in the cohort were predominantly white British and more often female, and clonal diversity was possibly underestimated.

Concerning this clone: The antigen remains unidentified.

The TCR originated in an adult in good health. The chain links TRBV27 to TRBJ1-5; D is unclear. Sequencing used peripheral blood, obtained on day 0 of AZD1222 vaccination. The CDR3 spells CASASSDQPQHF. CDR3 coding DNA: TGTGCCAGCGCTTCGAGCGATCAGCCCCAGCATTTT.